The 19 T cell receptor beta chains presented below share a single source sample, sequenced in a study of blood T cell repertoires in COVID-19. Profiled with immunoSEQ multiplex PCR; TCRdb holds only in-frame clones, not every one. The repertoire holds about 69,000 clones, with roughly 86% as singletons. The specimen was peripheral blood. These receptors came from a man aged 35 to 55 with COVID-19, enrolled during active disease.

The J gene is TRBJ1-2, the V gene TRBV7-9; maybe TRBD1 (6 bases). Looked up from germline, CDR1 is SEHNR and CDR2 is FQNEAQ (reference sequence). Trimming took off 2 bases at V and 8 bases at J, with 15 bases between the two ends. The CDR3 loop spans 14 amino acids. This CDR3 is CASSLNSGARGYTF. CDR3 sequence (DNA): TGTGCCAGCAGCTTAAATTCAGGGGCGAGGGGCTACACCTTC.

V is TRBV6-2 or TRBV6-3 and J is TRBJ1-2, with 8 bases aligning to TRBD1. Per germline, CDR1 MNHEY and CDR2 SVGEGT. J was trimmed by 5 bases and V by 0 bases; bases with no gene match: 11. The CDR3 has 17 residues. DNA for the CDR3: TGTGCCAGCAGTTACTCGACCCCCCGACAGGGGAATTATGGCTACACCTTC. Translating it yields CASSYSTPRQGNYGYTF.

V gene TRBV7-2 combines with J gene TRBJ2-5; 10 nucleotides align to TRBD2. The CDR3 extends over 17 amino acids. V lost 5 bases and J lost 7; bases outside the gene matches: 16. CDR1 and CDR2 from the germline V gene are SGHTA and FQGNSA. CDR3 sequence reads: CASSPRTSGGLRGTQYF. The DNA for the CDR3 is TGTGCCAGCAGCCCCCGGACTAGCGGAGGCCTCCGGGGGACCCAGTACTTC.

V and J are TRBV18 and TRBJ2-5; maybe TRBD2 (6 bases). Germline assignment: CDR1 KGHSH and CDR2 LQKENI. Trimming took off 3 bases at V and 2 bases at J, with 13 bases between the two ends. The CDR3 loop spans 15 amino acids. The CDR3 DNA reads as TGTGCCAGCTCACCTCAGGGAGGCTTACAAGAGACCCAGTACTTC. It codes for CASSPQGGLQETQYF.

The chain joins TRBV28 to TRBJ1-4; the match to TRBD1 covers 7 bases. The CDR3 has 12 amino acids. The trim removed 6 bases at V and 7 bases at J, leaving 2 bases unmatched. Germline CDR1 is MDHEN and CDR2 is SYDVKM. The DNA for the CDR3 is TGTGCCAGCAGGACAGGGAGTGAAAAACTGTTTTTT. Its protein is CASRTGSEKLFF.

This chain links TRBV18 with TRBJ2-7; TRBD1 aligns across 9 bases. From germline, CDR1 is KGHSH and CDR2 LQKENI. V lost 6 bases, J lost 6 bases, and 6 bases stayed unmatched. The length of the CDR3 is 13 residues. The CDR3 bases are TGTGCCAGCTCTCGGACAGGGGATAGCGAGCAGTACTTC. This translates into CASSRTGDSEQYF.

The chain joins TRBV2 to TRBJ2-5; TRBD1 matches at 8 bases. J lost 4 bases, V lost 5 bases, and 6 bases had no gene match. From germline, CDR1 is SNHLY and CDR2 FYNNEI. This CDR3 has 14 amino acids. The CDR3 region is CASSPRTGTETQYF. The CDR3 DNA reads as TGTGCCAGCAGTCCCCGGACAGGGACAGAGACCCAGTACTTC.

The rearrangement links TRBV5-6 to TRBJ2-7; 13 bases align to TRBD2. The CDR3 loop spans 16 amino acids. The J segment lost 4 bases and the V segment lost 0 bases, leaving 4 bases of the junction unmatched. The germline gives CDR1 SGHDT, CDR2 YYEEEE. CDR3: CASSLGLAGGSYEQYF. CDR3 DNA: TGTGCCAGCAGCTTGGGACTAGCGGGGGGATCGTACGAGCAGTACTTC.

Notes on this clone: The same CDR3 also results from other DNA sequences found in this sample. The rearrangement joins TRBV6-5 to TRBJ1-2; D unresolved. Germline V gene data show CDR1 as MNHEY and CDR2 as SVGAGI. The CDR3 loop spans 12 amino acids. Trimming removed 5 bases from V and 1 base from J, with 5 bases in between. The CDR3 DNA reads TGTGCCAGCAGTAATCTTAACTATGGCTACACCTTC. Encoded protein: CASSNLNYGYTF.

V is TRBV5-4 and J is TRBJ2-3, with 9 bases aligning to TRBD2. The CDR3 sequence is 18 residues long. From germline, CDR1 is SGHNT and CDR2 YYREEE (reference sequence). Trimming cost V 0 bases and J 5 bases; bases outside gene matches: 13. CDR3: CASSLGSSGGSLGDTQYF. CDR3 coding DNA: TGTGCCAGCAGCTTGGGATCCAGCGGGGGGTCCCTCGGAGATACGCAGTATTTT.

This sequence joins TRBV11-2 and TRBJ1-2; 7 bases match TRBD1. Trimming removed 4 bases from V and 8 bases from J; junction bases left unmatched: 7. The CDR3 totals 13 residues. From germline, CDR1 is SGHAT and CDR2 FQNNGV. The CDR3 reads CASSSLRGAGYTF. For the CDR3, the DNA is TGTGCCAGCAGCTCCCTCAGGGGGGCAGGCTACACCTTC. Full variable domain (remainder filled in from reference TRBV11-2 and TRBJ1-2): EAGVAQSPRYKIIEKRQSVAFWCNPISGHATLYWYQQILGQGPKLLIQFQNNGVVDDSQLPKDRFSAERLKGVDSTLKIQPAKLEDSAVYLCASSSLRGAGYTFGSGTRLTVV.

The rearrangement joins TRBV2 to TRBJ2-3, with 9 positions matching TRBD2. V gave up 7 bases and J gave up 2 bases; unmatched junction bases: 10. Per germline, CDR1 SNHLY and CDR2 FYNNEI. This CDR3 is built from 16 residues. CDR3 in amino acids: CASTPPRGGDTDTQYF. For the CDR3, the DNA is TGTGCCAGCACACCTCCTCGCGGGGGGGACACAGATACGCAGTATTTT.

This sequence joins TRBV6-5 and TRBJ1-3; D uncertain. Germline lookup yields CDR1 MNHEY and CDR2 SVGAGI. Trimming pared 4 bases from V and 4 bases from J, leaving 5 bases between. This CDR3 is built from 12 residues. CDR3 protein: CASSSRGNTIYF. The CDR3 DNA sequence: TGTGCCAGCAGTTCACGGGGAAACACCATATATTTT.

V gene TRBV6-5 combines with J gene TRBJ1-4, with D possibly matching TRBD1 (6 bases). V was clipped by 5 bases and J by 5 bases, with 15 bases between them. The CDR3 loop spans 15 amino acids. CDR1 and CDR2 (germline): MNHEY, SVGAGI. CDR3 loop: CASSPGQRENEKLFF. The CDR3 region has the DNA TGTGCCAGCAGTCCCGGACAGCGCGAAAATGAAAAACTGTTTTTT.

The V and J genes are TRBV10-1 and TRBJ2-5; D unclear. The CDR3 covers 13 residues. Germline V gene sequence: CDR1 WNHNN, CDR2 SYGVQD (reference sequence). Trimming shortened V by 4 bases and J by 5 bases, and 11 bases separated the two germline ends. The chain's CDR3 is CASSGNTGETQYF. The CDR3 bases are TGCGCCAGCAGTGGTAACACCGGGGAGACCCAGTACTTC.

CDR3 residues: CASTASDTQYF. The CDR3 DNA follows: TGTGCCAGTACCGCGTCTGATACGCAGTATTTT. J is TRBJ2-3 and V is TRBV19; no firm D call. The CDR3 loop spans 11 amino acids. Trimming left V 7 bases short and J 6 bases short, with 8 bases between. Germline values: CDR1 LNHDA, CDR2 SQIVND (reference sequence).

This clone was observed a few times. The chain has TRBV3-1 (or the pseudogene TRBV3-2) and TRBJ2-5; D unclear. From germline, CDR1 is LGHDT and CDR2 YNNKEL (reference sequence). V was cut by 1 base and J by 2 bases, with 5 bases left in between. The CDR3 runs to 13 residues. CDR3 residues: CASSQVLQETQYF. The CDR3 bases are TGTGCCAGCAGCCAAGTATTACAAGAGACCCAGTACTTC.

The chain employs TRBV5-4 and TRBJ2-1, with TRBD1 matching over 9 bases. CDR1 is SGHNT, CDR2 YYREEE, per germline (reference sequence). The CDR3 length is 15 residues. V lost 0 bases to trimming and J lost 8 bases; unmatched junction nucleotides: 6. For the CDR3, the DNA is TGTGCCAGCAGCTTGGAGGACAGGGGTGGTGATGAGCAGTTCTTC. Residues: CASSLEDRGGDEQFF.

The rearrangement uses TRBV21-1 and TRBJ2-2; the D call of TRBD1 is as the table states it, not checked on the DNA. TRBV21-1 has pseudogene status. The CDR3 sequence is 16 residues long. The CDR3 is CASWDGRIRGTGELFF. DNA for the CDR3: TGTGCCAGCTGGGATGGTAGGATAAGGGGCACCGGGGAGCTGTTTTTT.